This T cell receptor beta chain is drawn from a study of blood T cell repertoires in COVID-19. About the study: Sites across the United States, Italy and Spain contributed samples from acute and convalescent COVID-19. PBMCs, B-cell-depleted T cells, or T cells were the source of the cDNA or gDNA that made up the material.

Seattle patient enrollment occurred during active infection, with longitudinal follow-up thereafter. Produced via immunoSEQ multiplex PCR; TCRdb's table is partial and in-frame only. The table lists roughly 150,000 clones, roughly 81% of them singletons. The CDR3 sequence is 14 residues long. V shed 2 bases, J shed 5 bases, and the junction held 4 bases outside the gene matches. Per the germline V gene, CDR1 is SGHNT and CDR2 is YYREEE (reference sequence). Material: peripheral blood. The genes are TRBV5-4 and TRBJ2-5; 9 bases map to TRBD2. The clonotype was recovered from a woman aged 80 or older with COVID-19, enrolled during active disease. CDR3 nucleotides: TGTGCCAGCAGCTTTCCGGGGACTAGCGAGACCCAGTACTTC. It yields the protein CASSFPGTSETQYF.